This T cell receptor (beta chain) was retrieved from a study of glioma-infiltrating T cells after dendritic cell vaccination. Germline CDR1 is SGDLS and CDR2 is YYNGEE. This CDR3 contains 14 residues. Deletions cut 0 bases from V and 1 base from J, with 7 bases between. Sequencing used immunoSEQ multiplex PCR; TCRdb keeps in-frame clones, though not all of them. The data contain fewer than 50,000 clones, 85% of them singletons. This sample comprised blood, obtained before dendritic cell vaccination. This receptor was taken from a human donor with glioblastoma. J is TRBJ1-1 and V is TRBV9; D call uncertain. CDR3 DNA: TGTGCCAGCAGCGTAGGCAGACAGAACACTGAAGCTTTCTTT. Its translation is CASSVGRQNTEAFF.